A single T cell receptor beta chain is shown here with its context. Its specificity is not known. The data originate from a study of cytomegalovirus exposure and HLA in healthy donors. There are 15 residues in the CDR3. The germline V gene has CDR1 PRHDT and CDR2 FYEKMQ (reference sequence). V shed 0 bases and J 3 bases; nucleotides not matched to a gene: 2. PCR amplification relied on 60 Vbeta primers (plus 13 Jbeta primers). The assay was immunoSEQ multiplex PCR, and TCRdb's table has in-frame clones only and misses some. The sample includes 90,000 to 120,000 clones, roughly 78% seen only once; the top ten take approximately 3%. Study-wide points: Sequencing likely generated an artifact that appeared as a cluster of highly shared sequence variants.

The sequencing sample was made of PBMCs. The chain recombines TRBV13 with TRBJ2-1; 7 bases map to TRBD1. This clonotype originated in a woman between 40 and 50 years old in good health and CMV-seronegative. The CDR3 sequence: CASSLGWDSYNEQFF. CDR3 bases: TGTGCCAGCAGCTTAGGTTGGGACAGCTACAATGAGCAGTTCTTC.